This T cell receptor beta chain comes out of a study of cytomegalovirus exposure and HLA in healthy donors. Study-level results: In a later analysis, TCR association rates varied by HLA locus: DRB1 most, HLA-C fewest.

Regarding donors, all were healthy bone marrow donors. Although they were nominally healthy when sampled, donors likely had unrecorded immune exposures. Researchers ran the PCR with 60 Vbeta and 13 Jbeta primers. Methods used by the authors: A follow-up analysis tallied about 88 million unique TCR beta chains, roughly 11 million shared. Data came from immunoSEQ multiplex PCR; TCRdb stores just in-frame clones and leaves some out. V and J calls and clone size are given by that table; D and trimming were obtained from the DNA. The sample is made up of roughly 110,000 clones, and the top ten hold about 6.8% of it. With respect to this clone: Its antigen is as yet unknown.

This CDR3 is built from 18 residues. The germline V and J ends were trimmed by 3 bases and 5 bases, with 25 bases remaining between them. Germline loops: CDR1 MNHNS, CDR2 SASEGT. The chain is built from TRBV6-1 and TRBJ1-1, with a possible D match to TRBD1 (6 bases). The sample comprised PBMCs. This clonotype originated in a middle-aged man in good health and CMV-seropositive. The CDR3 reads CASSDLLGHSGWVTEAFF. CDR3 nucleotides: TGTGCCAGCAGTGACCTCCTGGGACACTCTGGGTGGGTGACTGAAGCTTTCTTT.